These 18 T cell receptor beta chains came from one sample sequenced in a study of blood T cell repertoires in COVID-19. Here immunoSEQ multiplex PCR was the method, and the copy in TCRdb shows in-frame clones only, minus some. The sample holds approximately 45,000 clones; 88% are singletons and the top ten take over 1%. Sequences were obtained from peripheral blood. The receptors shown here come from a middle-aged woman with acute or convalescent COVID-19.

The genes are TRBV2 and TRBJ2-7, with TRBD1 matching over 8 bases. Germline V gene lookup returns CDR1 SNHLY and CDR2 FYNNEI. The trim removed 7 bases at V and 3 bases at J, leaving 14 bases unmatched. This CDR3 is 16 amino acids long. The CDR3 spells CASTEGTGQVFYEQYF. CDR3 coding DNA: TGTGCCAGCACCGAAGGGACGGGACAGGTCTTCTACGAGCAGTACTTC.

CDR3: CASSPGTSFSGANVLTF. CDR3 nucleotides: TGTGCCAGCAGCCCCGGGACTAGCTTCTCTGGGGCCAACGTCCTGACTTTC. V gene TRBV3-1 (or the pseudogene TRBV3-2) combines with J gene TRBJ2-6; 9 nucleotides align to TRBD2. Per the germline V gene, CDR1 is LGHDT and CDR2 is YNNKEL (reference sequence). The CDR3 spans 17 residues. Losses at the gene ends were 4 bases for V and 0 bases for J; bases not matched to a gene: 4.

The chain is built from TRBV9 and TRBJ2-3, with 8 bases that match TRBD1. J lost 5 bases, V lost 0 bases, and 2 bases had no gene match. CDR3 length equals 14 residues. Germline V CDR1 and CDR2: SGDLS, YYNGEE. The CDR3 protein is CASSVVDRVDTQYF. CDR3 in DNA: TGTGCCAGCAGCGTAGTGGACAGGGTAGATACGCAGTATTTT.

This chain joins TRBV4-1 and TRBJ2-7; D is perhaps TRBD2 (5 bases). V was clipped by 1 base and J by 6 bases, with 10 bases between them. CDR3 length equals 13 residues. CDR1 is MGHRA, CDR2 YSYEKL, per germline. CDR3 sequence: CASSQGEGGEQYF. CDR3 DNA: TGCGCCAGCAGCCAAGGAGAGGGCGGCGAGCAGTACTTC.

This clone was counted a few times. The genes are TRBV28 and TRBJ2-7; TRBD1 agrees at 7 bases. The CDR3 runs 13 residues. The germline gives CDR1 MDHEN, CDR2 SYDVKM. V shed 8 bases and J 3 bases; nucleotides not matched to a gene: 7. The CDR3 DNA reads as TGTGCCAGCTCAATCACAGGGGACTACGAGCAGTACTTC. As protein: CASSITGDYEQYF.

The chain uses TRBV29-1 and TRBJ1-2, with 8 bases fitting TRBD1. The CDR3 consists of 13 residues. CDR1 SQVTM and CDR2 ANQGSEA come from the germline V gene. The J segment lost 8 bases and the V segment lost 6 bases, leaving 11 bases of the junction unmatched. CDR3 protein: CSVPDRVVGGYTF. Here the CDR3 DNA reads TGCAGCGTCCCGGACAGGGTTGTAGGAGGCTACACCTTC. Drawing the rest from reference TRBV29-1 and TRBJ1-2, the complete variable domain is SAVISQKPSRDICQRGTSLTIQCQVDSQVTMMFWYRQQPGQSLTLIATANQGSEATYESGFVIDKFPISRPNLTFSTLTVSNMSPEDSSIYLCSVPDRVVGGYTFGSGTRLTVV.

The chain couples TRBV28 to TRBJ1-2; 12 bases agree with TRBD1. The germline V gene encodes CDR1 MDHEN and CDR2 SYDVKM. This CDR3 region has 15 residues. The trim removed 5 bases at V and 7 bases at J, leaving 8 bases unmatched. The CDR3 coding sequence is TGTGCCAGCAGTCGACCGGGACAGGGGGCGGTTGGCTACACCTTC. This sequence encodes CASSRPGQGAVGYTF.

The chain is built from TRBV7-9 and TRBJ2-4, with a weak D call TRBD2 (5 bases). V was pared by 3 bases and J by 0 bases, with 6 bases between. The germline V gene has CDR1 SEHNR and CDR2 FQNEAQ (reference sequence). The CDR3 sequence is 14 residues long. CDR3 sequence reads: CASSLTKAKNIQYF. The CDR3 coding sequence is TGTGCCAGCAGCTTGACTAAAGCCAAAAACATTCAGTACTTC.

The chain recombines TRBV6-1 with TRBJ2-7, with 10 bases identical to TRBD1. Germline-derived CDR1 and CDR2 are MNHNS and SASEGT. The CDR3 runs to 15 residues. The V gene end was trimmed by 2 bases and the J gene end by 2 bases; junction bases not matched to a gene: 3. The DNA of the CDR3 is TGTGCCAGCAGTGAAAGAGGGACAGGGGCCTACGAGCAGTACTTC. Protein sequence: CASSERGTGAYEQYF.

The chain combines TRBV5-1 with TRBJ2-2; maybe TRBD1 (6 bases). Germline lookup yields CDR1 SGHRS and CDR2 YFSETQ. The CDR3 has 15 amino acids. The V gene lost 5 bases and the J gene lost 1 base, with 12 bases spanning the gap. CDR3 protein: CASRETGLNTGELFF. For the CDR3, the DNA is TGCGCCAGCAGAGAGACAGGATTGAACACCGGGGAGCTGTTTTTT.

The chain recombines TRBV9 with TRBJ2-1; no firm D call. The germline V gene encodes CDR1 SGDLS and CDR2 YYNGEE. V shed 4 bases and J shed 5 bases, with 13 bases lying between them. This CDR3 comprises 14 residues. In DNA, the CDR3 is TGTGCCAGCAGCCCGCGCGTTGCCCACAATGAGCAGTTCTTC. Its translation is CASSPRVAHNEQFF.

V and J are TRBV5-6 and TRBJ2-7; D is unclear. Germline assignment: CDR1 SGHDT and CDR2 YYEEEE. Trimming took 4 bases from V and 7 from J, leaving 9 bases between them. The CDR3 contains 11 residues. CDR3 coding DNA: TGTGCCAGCAGCGGCTCCGGGGAGCAGTACTTC. Translating gives CASSGSGEQYF.

The count of this clone is one. The CDR3 bases are TGTGCCAGCAGCTCCCTTTTTGGGGTCGGGGATGAGCAGTTCTTC. Amino acid sequence: CASSSLFGVGDEQFF. The chain employs TRBV9 and TRBJ2-1, with a tentative D call TRBD2 (5 bases). From germline, CDR1 is SGDLS and CDR2 YYNGEE. There are 15 residues in the CDR3. V dropped 4 bases and J dropped 8 bases, with 19 bases sitting between them. The variable domain in full, with the rest retrieved from reference TRBV9 and TRBJ2-1, is DSGVTQTPKHLITATGQRVTLRCSPRSGDLSVYWYQQSLDQGLQFLIQYYNGEERAKGNILERFSAQQFPDLHSELNLSSLELGDSALYFCASSSLFGVGDEQFFGPGTRLTVL.

The chain employs TRBV6-5 and TRBJ1-1, with TRBD1 matching over 7 bases. V shed 10 bases and J 0 bases; nucleotides not matched to a gene: 11. Germline V CDR1 and CDR2: MNHEY, SVGAGI. The CDR3 sequence is 15 residues long. The CDR3 protein is CATYPGQTMNTEAFF. For the CDR3, the DNA is TGTGCCACCTACCCGGGACAGACTATGAACACTGAAGCTTTCTTT.

The V call is TRBV3-1 (or the pseudogene TRBV3-2), the J call TRBJ2-3; maybe TRBD2 (5 bases). Trimming removed 4 bases from V and 5 bases from J, with 16 bases in between. The CDR3 totals 15 residues. The germline V gene has CDR1 LGHDT and CDR2 YNNKEL (reference sequence). This CDR3 is CASSPTSIWQDTQYF. The CDR3 nucleotides are TGTGCCAGCAGCCCCACTAGTATCTGGCAAGATACGCAGTATTTT.

This chain's CDR3 is CASHRWGQGTANGGAEAFF. The CDR3 bases are TGTGCCAGTCACCGCTGGGGACAGGGAACAGCTAACGGAGGCGCTGAAGCTTTCTTT. This chain joins TRBV19 and TRBJ1-1, with 9 bases fitting TRBD1. Germline assignment: CDR1 LNHDA and CDR2 SQIVND (reference sequence). The CDR3 has 19 residues. Trimming took 8 bases from V and 6 from J; bases not matched to a gene: 25.

The chain recombines TRBV6-1 with TRBJ1-6; D unresolved. The CDR3 totals 13 residues. V was cut by 8 bases and J by 3 bases, with 8 bases left in between. Germline CDR1 is MNHNS and CDR2 is SASEGT. Written as DNA, the CDR3 is TGTGCCAGCGCGCACAGCTATAATTCACCCCTCCACTTT. This translates into CASAHSYNSPLHF.

This clone was seen more than once but under ten times. The V gene is TRBV29-1, the J gene TRBJ1-2; D not resolved. V was shortened by 4 bases and J by 3 bases, with 15 bases between the two germline ends. Germline V lookup: CDR1 SQVTM, CDR2 ANQGSEA. The CDR3 has 14 amino acids. In DNA form, the CDR3 reads TGCAGCGTTGGTGAGACACTGTTCGACTATGGCTACACCTTC. Its translation: CSVGETLFDYGYTF.